The 16 T cell receptor beta chains below all came from one sample that was sequenced in a study of molecular identifiers for immune sequencing clone quantification. One entry per CDR3 protein, called by TCRdb with MiXCR from the PCR reads. The table lists under 800,000 distinct CDR3 sequences, 25% of them singletons. The sample taken for sequencing was naive CD8+ T cells from blood, with Jurkat cell RNA spiked in. The subset here: FACS-sorted CD8+CD4-CCR7+CD45RA+ naive T cells. The receptor set was obtained from a human donor in good health. Some libraries in this study had Jurkat cell RNA spiked in.

This clonotype turned up a few times. The chain uses TRBV24-1 and TRBJ2-3; possible D gene TRBD1, 7 bases. Per germline, CDR1 KGHDR and CDR2 SFDVKD. This CDR3 comprises 13 residues. With 4 bases removed from V and 11 bases from J, the gap between germline ends came to 15 bases. The CDR3 DNA reads as TGTGCCACCAGTGAAGGAGGGACAGACATGCAGTATTTT. Amino acids: CATSEGGTDMQYF.

A few counts support this clonotype. The rearrangement links TRBV20-1 to TRBJ2-7; D is unresolved. Trimming took 2 bases from V and 0 from J, leaving 14 bases between them. This CDR3 is 15 amino acids long. Per germline, CDR1 DFQATT and CDR2 SNEGSKA (reference sequence). In DNA, the CDR3 is TGCAGTGCTAGAAATAGCCGGATGTACTCCTACGAGCAGTACTTC. Residues: CSARNSRMYSYEQYF.

The chain is built from TRBV6-2 or TRBV6-3 and TRBJ2-3; no definite D call. This CDR3 is 15 amino acids long. Trimming shortened V by 0 bases and J by 2 bases, and 9 bases separated the two germline ends. The germline V gene encodes CDR1 MNHEY and CDR2 SVGEGT. CDR3 nucleotides: TGTGCCAGCAGTTACTCGCCGCAGATCACAGATACGCAGTATTTT. Amino acid sequence: CASSYSPQITDTQYF.

There are many counts of this clonotype. For the CDR3, the DNA is TGTGCCAGCAGCACCTTATTACAGGGGTCCCAAGAGACCCAGTACTTC. It translates to CASSTLLQGSQETQYF. The chain carries TRBV7-9 and TRBJ2-5; 7 nucleotides align to TRBD1. The germline V gene encodes CDR1 SEHNR and CDR2 FQNEAQ (reference sequence). This CDR3 is 16 amino acids long. J was trimmed by 1 base and V by 5 bases; bases with no gene match: 10.

The gene calls are TRBV27 and TRBJ2-2, with TRBD1 identical over 11 bases. With V trimmed by 3 bases and J by 4 bases, 1 base remained unmatched. Germline-derived CDR1 and CDR2 are MNHEY and SMNVEV (reference sequence). The CDR3 length is 15 residues. Here the CDR3 DNA reads TGTGCCAGCAGTTTGGACAGGGGGCCCACCGGGGAGCTGTTTTTT. It specifies CASSLDRGPTGELFF.

Details on this clonotype: A much larger clone sits a single nucleotide away, making a read error possible. The rearrangement links TRBV6-1 to TRBJ2-3, with no clear D. CDR1 MNHNS and CDR2 SASEGT come from the germline V gene. Trimming removed 8 bases at V and 4 bases at J, with 13 bases between. The CDR3 spans 13 residues. The CDR3, as DNA: TGTGCCAGCGGTCTGTCCGGCTCAGATACGCAGTATTTT. Protein sequence: CASGLSGSDTQYF.

This clonotype showed up many times. The gene calls are TRBV6-5 and TRBJ2-7; TRBD2 matches 8 bases. Unmatched junction bases numbered 7, after V lost 8 bases and J lost 4 bases. This CDR3 is built from 13 residues. CDR1 and CDR2 from the germline V gene are MNHEY and SVGAGI. CDR3: CASGAGGLYEQYF. The CDR3 nucleotides read TGTGCCAGCGGCGCGGGAGGTTTATACGAGCAGTACTTC.

The rearrangement joins TRBV6-6 to TRBJ2-6; 7 bases are a match to TRBD2. Germline V CDR1 and CDR2: MNHNY, SVGAGI (reference sequence). CDR3 size: 15 residues. J was trimmed by 8 bases and V by 5 bases; bases with no gene match: 9. The CDR3: CASSGGDGRPNVLTF. CDR3 DNA sequence: TGTGCCAGCAGTGGGGGGGACGGACGGCCCAACGTCCTGACTTTC.

The J gene is TRBJ2-2, the V gene TRBV27; 9 bases are a match to TRBD2. Per germline, CDR1 MNHEY and CDR2 SMNVEV (reference sequence). Trimming took 8 bases from V and 6 from J; bases not matched to a gene: 10. This CDR3 comprises 15 residues. The CDR3 DNA sequence: TGTGCCAGCGGGCCGGGACTAGCCCTTGCCGGGGAGCTGTTTTTT. Amino acids: CASGPGLALAGELFF.

This clonotype was counted between two and nine times. The chain combines TRBV19 with TRBJ2-1; 8 nucleotides match TRBD1. The V gene's germline CDR1 is LNHDA and CDR2 SQIVND (reference sequence). The CDR3 consists of 14 residues. V lost 6 bases and J lost 6; bases outside the gene matches: 7. CDR3 in DNA: TGTGCCAGTAGCTGGACAGGGTTTGTCAATGAGCAGTTCTTC. Translating it yields CASSWTGFVNEQFF.

Worth noting for this clonotype: This may be a read error: a much more frequent sequence differs by one nucleotide. V usage is TRBV3-1 and J usage is TRBJ2-1; 11 bases agree with TRBD1. The CDR3 runs to 15 residues. Germline loops: CDR1 LGHDT, CDR2 YNNKEL (reference sequence). CDR3: CAGSMGQGVNNEQFF. In DNA, the CDR3 is TGTGCCGGCAGCATGGGACAGGGGGTGAACAATGAGCAGTTCTTC.

On this clonotype: A much larger clone differs from this one at a single base, so this may be a read error. J is TRBJ1-2 and V is TRBV7-9; D gene unclear. The ends were cut back, 5 bases at V and 4 bases at J, with 14 bases in the middle. The CDR3 is 14 residues long. Germline CDR1 and CDR2: SEHNR and FQNEAQ (reference sequence). In DNA, the CDR3 is TGTGCCAGCAGCCCCCCTGGATGCTCCTATGGCTACACCTTC. This translates into CASSPPGCSYGYTF.

Concerning this clonotype itself: A read error is likely, as this CDR3 ends without the conserved phenylalanine or tryptophan. V and J are TRBV6-6 and TRBJ1-4; D remains ambiguous. This CDR3 is 15 amino acids long. The V and J ends lost 7 bases and 0 bases respectively, with 12 bases between them. Germline loops: CDR1 MNHNY, CDR2 SVGAGI (reference sequence). The CDR3 sequence: CASNFELATNEKLFL. As DNA, the CDR3 is TGTGCCAGCAACTTTGAGTTGGCAACTAATGAAAAACTGTTTTTA.

The V gene is TRBV19, the J gene TRBJ1-6; 10 nucleotides align to TRBD1. CDR1 is LNHDA and CDR2 is SQIVND in the germline V gene (reference sequence). V trimming: 4 bases; J trimming: 10 bases; junction bases outside the gene matches: 7. This CDR3 comprises 15 residues. The CDR3 DNA follows: TGTGCCAGTAGTACCAAGACAGGGGGCAGATCACCCCTCCACTTT. Protein: CASSTKTGGRSPLHF.

Of note for this clonotype: This may come from a read error, since a much larger clone is one base off. The CDR3 loop reads CVSSLTVSNTEAFF. DNA of the CDR3: TGTGTCAGCAGCTTGACAGTATCGAACACTGAAGCTTTCTTT. This chain connects TRBV5-5 to TRBJ1-1, with a weak D call TRBD1 (5 bases). CDR3 length: 14 amino acids. CDR1 SGHKS and CDR2 YYEKEE come from the germline V gene (reference sequence). The full variable domain, completed using reference TRBV5-5 and TRBJ1-1, is DAGVTQSPTHLIKTRGQQVTLRCSPISGHKSVSWYQQVLGQGPQFIFQYYEKEERGRGNFPDRFSARQFPNYSSELNVNALLLGDSALYLCVSSLTVSNTEAFFGQGTRLTVV.

This clonotype was counted only a few times. The chain employs TRBV13 and TRBJ2-7; D is perhaps TRBD2 (7 bases). The CDR3 contains 18 residues. CDR1 is PRHDT, CDR2 FYEKMQ, per germline (reference sequence). Trimming cost V 3 bases and J 7 bases, with 28 bases left between them. The CDR3 sequence: CASSFEGLETRKGGEQYF. For the CDR3, the DNA is TGTGCCAGCAGCTTTGAAGGGCTCGAGACTAGAAAGGGGGGGGAGCAGTACTTC.